This record concerns one TCR beta chain sequence. This entry belongs to a study of cytomegalovirus exposure and HLA in healthy donors. PCR was performed using 60 Vbeta and 13 Jbeta primers. Sequenced by immunoSEQ multiplex PCR; TCRdb stores in-frame clones only, minus some. The sample shows around 130,000 clones, more than 80% of them seen only once. The source of this sequence is a man younger than 45 in good health and CMV-seronegative. Sequenced material: PBMCs.

CDR3 sequence reads: CASSVQGEQETQYF. The DNA for the CDR3 is TGTGCCAGCAGCGTACAGGGGGAGCAAGAGACCCAGTACTTC. V usage is TRBV2 and J usage is TRBJ2-5; 8 positions agree with TRBD1. Per germline, CDR1 SNHLY and CDR2 FYNNEI. CDR3 length equals 14 residues. V gave up 6 bases and J gave up 2 bases; unmatched junction bases: 5.